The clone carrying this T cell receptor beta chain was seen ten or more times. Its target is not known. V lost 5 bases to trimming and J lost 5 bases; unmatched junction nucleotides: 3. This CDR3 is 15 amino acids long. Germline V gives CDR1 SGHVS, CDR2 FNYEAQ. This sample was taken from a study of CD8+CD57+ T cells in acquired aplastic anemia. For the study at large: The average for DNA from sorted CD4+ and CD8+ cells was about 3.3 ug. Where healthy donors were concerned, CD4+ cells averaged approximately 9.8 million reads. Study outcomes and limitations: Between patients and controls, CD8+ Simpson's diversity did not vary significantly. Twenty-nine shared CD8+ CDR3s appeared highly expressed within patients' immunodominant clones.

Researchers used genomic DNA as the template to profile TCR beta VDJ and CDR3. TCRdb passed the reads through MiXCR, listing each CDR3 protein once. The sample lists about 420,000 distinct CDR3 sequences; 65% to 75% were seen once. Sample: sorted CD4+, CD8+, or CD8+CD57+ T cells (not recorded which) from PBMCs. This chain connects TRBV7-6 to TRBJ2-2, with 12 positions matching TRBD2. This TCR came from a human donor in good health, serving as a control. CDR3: CASSKTSGGTGELFF. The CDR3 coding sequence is TGTGCCAGCAGCAAGACTAGCGGGGGAACCGGGGAGCTGTTTTTT. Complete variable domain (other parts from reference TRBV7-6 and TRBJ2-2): GAGVSQSPRYKVTKRGQDVALRCDPISGHVSLYWYRQALGQGPEFLTYFNYEAQQDKSGLPNDRFSAERPEGSISTLTIQRTEQRDSAMYRCASSKTSGGTGELFFGEGSRLTVL.